This T cell receptor (beta chain) was retrieved from a study of neurological immune-mediated disorders. The starting material, 2 million PBMCs stored at -80 C, gave rise to the unsorted libraries. TCRdb processed the 5' RACE reads anew with MiXCR; each CDR3 protein has one entry. The sample holds over 50,000 distinct CDR3 sequences, about 3% seen once. Trimming cost V 6 bases and J 2 bases, with 17 bases left between them. CDR1 is MNHEY and CDR2 is SVGAGI in the germline V gene. The CDR3 consists of 16 residues. This clonotype was counted at least ten times. Sequenced input: PBMCs. This sequence was found in a man aged 40-50 years with multiple sclerosis. V is TRBV6-5 and J is TRBJ1-5, with D perhaps matching TRBD1 (5 bases). In DNA form, the CDR3 reads TGTGCCAGCAGACTCGGGACCGGAGGAGGCAATCAGCCCCAGCATTTT. Encoded protein: CASRLGTGGGNQPQHF.